The 26 T cell receptor beta chains reported below all come from one sample, sequenced in a study of T cells after yellow fever vaccination. TCRdb independently ran MiXCR on the 5' RACE reads; one entry per CDR3 protein. Of 400,000 to 650,000 distinct CDR3 sequences in the sample, less than 25% were seen once. Sequences were derived from PBMCs, sampled 20 to 25 days after the first yellow fever vaccination. Receptor source: a man younger than 35 who received the YFV17D yellow fever vaccine.

V gene TRBV20-1 combines with J gene TRBJ1-4; 9 bases fit TRBD1. The J segment lost 7 bases and the V segment lost 3 bases, leaving 3 bases of the junction unmatched. Germline CDR1 reads DFQATT; CDR2 reads SNEGSKA (reference sequence). The CDR3 runs to 13 residues. The CDR3 coding sequence is TGCAGTGCTAGGTGGGACAGGGCTGAAAAACTGTTTTTT. It yields the protein CSARWDRAEKLFF.

The genes are TRBV30 and TRBJ2-7; D might be TRBD2 (5 bases). The V gene lost 0 bases and the J gene lost 2 bases, with 8 bases spanning the gap. CDR3 length equals 13 residues. Germline-derived CDR1 and CDR2 are GTSNPN and SVGIG (reference sequence). The CDR3 here is CAWSVNGAYEQYF. CDR3 coding DNA: TGTGCCTGGAGTGTAAACGGGGCCTACGAGCAGTACTTC.

The chain carries TRBV7-3 and TRBJ1-1; possibly TRBD1 for D (5 bases). The CDR3 extends over 13 amino acids. Germline V gene data show CDR1 as SGHTA and CDR2 as FQGTGA. Deletions cut 4 bases from V and 6 bases from J, with 12 bases between. CDR3 residues: CASSSAGWAEAFF. The CDR3 bases are TGTGCCAGCAGCTCTGCAGGGTGGGCTGAAGCTTTCTTT.

This sequence joins TRBV21-1 and TRBJ1-4; the DNA was not used to check the table's D call, TRBD1. TRBV21-1 has pseudogene status. The CDR3 consists of 19 residues. The CDR3 DNA reads TGTGCCAGCAGCGGCCGACGGGACCCTCGGAGGGGAACTAATGAAAAACTGTTTTTT. Encoded protein: CASSGRRDPRRGTNEKLFF.

The chain uses TRBV24-1 and TRBJ2-1, with 9 bases aligning to TRBD1. This CDR3 comprises 18 residues. Germline V gives CDR1 KGHDR, CDR2 SFDVKD. V was clipped by 7 bases and J by 6 bases; unmatched bases: 18. The CDR3 loop reads CATSYSLGLGQGSNEQFF. The CDR3 DNA reads TGTGCCACCAGCTACTCCCTGGGTCTGGGACAGGGATCCAATGAGCAGTTCTTC.

The table lists this clonotype with many counts. The chain links TRBV5-1 to TRBJ1-2; D uncertain. Between the trimmed V and J ends, which lost 0 bases and 2 bases, there was a span of 8 bases. The germline V gene has CDR1 SGHRS and CDR2 YFSETQ. CDR3 length: 14 residues. CDR3 loop: CASSLAGLNYGYTF. In DNA, the CDR3 is TGCGCCAGCAGCTTGGCAGGATTAAACTATGGCTACACCTTC.

The chain recombines TRBV29-1 with TRBJ2-5; D remains unclear. Between the trimmed V and J ends, which lost 5 bases and 4 bases, there was a span of 5 bases. This CDR3 spans 10 amino acids. Germline V CDR1 and CDR2: SQVTM, ANQGSEA. The chain's CDR3 is CSVLRETQYF. CDR3 nucleotide sequence: TGCAGCGTTTTAAGAGAGACCCAGTACTTC.

This clonotype has just a few counts. The V and J genes are TRBV7-3 and TRBJ2-3; D gene ambiguous. V lost 2 bases, J lost 0 bases, and 9 bases lay in between. The CDR3 loop spans 15 amino acids. Germline CDR1 reads SGHTA; CDR2 reads FQGTGA. The CDR3 DNA sequence: TGTGCCAGCAGCTTATATGCGACTAGCACAGATACGCAGTATTTT. Translation gives CASSLYATSTDTQYF.

This clonotype was found a few times. The CDR3: CASSPRQGQTEAFF. The CDR3, as DNA: TGTGCCAGCAGCCCGCGACAGGGACAGACTGAAGCTTTCTTT. The V gene is TRBV5-5, the J gene TRBJ1-1, with 7 positions matching TRBD1. This CDR3 is 14 amino acids long. Germline V gene sequence: CDR1 SGHKS, CDR2 YYEKEE (reference sequence). The junction had 8 bases not matched to a gene; V was cut back by 4 bases and J by 5 bases.

The V gene is TRBV7-8, the J gene TRBJ2-7, with unresolved D. The CDR3 is 14 residues long. Per the germline V gene, CDR1 is SGHVS and CDR2 is FQNEAQ. The V end was cut by 1 base, the J end by 0 bases, with 7 bases between. The CDR3 DNA is TGTGCCAGCAGCTTAGACGGGTACTCCTACGAGCAGTACGTC. It specifies CASSLDGYSYEQYV.

This clonotype was seen once. The V and J genes are TRBV7-2 and TRBJ2-1; 9 bases align to TRBD2. The CDR3 extends over 15 amino acids. Germline loops: CDR1 SGHTA, CDR2 FQGNSA. V shed 5 bases, J shed 3 bases, and the junction held 5 bases outside the gene matches. The CDR3 protein is CASSILAGLYNEQFF. The CDR3 nucleotides are TGTGCCAGCAGCATACTAGCGGGCCTCTACAATGAGCAGTTCTTC.

This clonotype was observed at least ten times. The J gene is TRBJ2-5, the V gene TRBV5-4, with D perhaps TRBD1 (6 bases). Germline CDR1 reads SGHNT; CDR2 reads YYREEE (reference sequence). The CDR3 consists of 16 residues. The V and J ends lost 4 bases and 3 bases respectively, with 19 bases between them. The CDR3 DNA is TGTGCCAGCAGCCCGCGCGGACAGCAATCTAAAGAGACCCAGTACTTC. Translating gives CASSPRGQQSKETQYF.

The chain combines TRBV12-3 or TRBV12-4 with TRBJ2-5; the D gene is possibly TRBD1 (6 bases). The V gene lost 7 bases and the J gene lost 5 bases, with 17 bases spanning the gap. The CDR3 totals 14 residues. The CDR3 coding sequence is TGTGCCAGCACATACAGGGCTCGGTTGGAGACCCAGTACTTC. Its protein product is CASTYRARLETQYF.

The V gene is TRBV6-2 or TRBV6-3, the J gene TRBJ2-1, with D perhaps TRBD1 or TRBD2 (5 bases each). Germline lookup yields CDR1 MNHEY and CDR2 SVGEGT. CDR3 length equals 14 residues. Trimming shortened V by 0 bases and J by 5 bases, and 8 bases separated the two germline ends. CDR3 amino acids: CASSYSGPNNEQFF. For the CDR3, the DNA is TGTGCCAGCAGTTACTCGGGACCCAACAATGAGCAGTTCTTC.

This chain links TRBV6-2 or TRBV6-3 with TRBJ1-5, with a weak D call TRBD1 (6 bases). Trimming pared 6 bases from V and 5 bases from J, leaving 17 bases between. Per the germline V gene, CDR1 is MNHEY and CDR2 is SVGEGT. This CDR3 has 15 residues. CDR3 DNA sequence: TGTGCCAGCAGCACGTCAGTTACAGGGTATCAGCCCCAGCATTTT. This codes for CASSTSVTGYQPQHF.

This clonotype was observed a few times. The chain employs TRBV5-1 and TRBJ2-7, with 7 bases fitting TRBD1. The CDR3 loop spans 14 amino acids. With V trimmed by 3 bases and J by 2 bases, 5 bases remained unmatched. The germline gives CDR1 SGHRS, CDR2 YFSETQ. CDR3 in DNA: TGCGCCAGCAGCTGGACAGGCGCCCCCTACGAGCAGTACTTC. This codes for CASSWTGAPYEQYF.

The genes are TRBV5-1 and TRBJ1-2; 11 nucleotides agree with TRBD1. The trim removed 4 bases at V and 8 bases at J, leaving 7 bases unmatched. This CDR3 has 14 amino acids. CDR1 is SGHRS and CDR2 is YFSETQ in the germline V gene. The DNA for the CDR3 is TGCGCCAGCAGCCCCCGGGACAGGGGGTTAGGCTACACCTTC. Translation gives CASSPRDRGLGYTF.

This clonotype was observed a few times. The rearrangement joins TRBV15 to TRBJ2-5, with D perhaps assigned TRBD1 or TRBD2 (6 bases each). Germline V gene data show CDR1 as LNHNV and CDR2 as YYDKDF (reference sequence). This CDR3 is built from 16 residues. The V and J ends lost 0 bases and 2 bases respectively, with 13 bases between them. This chain's CDR3 is CATSRDDRGPQETQYF. The DNA of the CDR3 is TGTGCCACCAGCAGAGATGACCGGGGGCCGCAAGAGACCCAGTACTTC. Drawing the rest from reference TRBV15 and TRBJ2-5, the complete variable domain is DAMVIQNPRYQVTQFGKPVTLSCSQTLNHNVMYWYQQKSSQAPKLLFHYYDKDFNNEADTPDNFQSRRPNTSFCFLDIRSPGLGDTAMYLCATSRDDRGPQETQYFGPGTRLLVL.

The J gene is TRBJ2-3, the V gene TRBV4-1, with 12 bases lining up with TRBD2. The J segment lost 7 bases and the V segment lost 1 base, leaving 6 bases of the junction unmatched. There are 16 residues in the CDR3. CDR1 is MGHRA and CDR2 is YSYEKL in the germline V gene. The CDR3 coding sequence is TGCGCCAGCAGCCAAGCCGCTAGCGGGGGGGCGAATACGCAGTATTTT. Encoded protein: CASSQAASGGANTQYF.

This clonotype was counted at least ten times. This chain uses TRBV20-1 with TRBJ2-2; 10 nucleotides line up with TRBD1. Germline V gene lookup returns CDR1 DFQATT and CDR2 SNEGSKA (reference sequence). V lost 5 bases and J lost 4; bases outside the gene matches: 1. This CDR3 contains 13 residues. CDR3: CSAWDRGTGELFF. For the CDR3, the DNA is TGCAGTGCTTGGGACAGGGGCACCGGGGAGCTGTTTTTT.

This clonotype was counted only a few times. The chain carries TRBV12-3 or TRBV12-4 and TRBJ1-1, with a possible D match to TRBD1 (6 bases). V gave up 0 bases and J gave up 5 bases, with 16 bases separating them. This CDR3 spans 16 amino acids. The CDR3, as DNA: TGTGCCAGCAGTTTAGCTTCGGGGGGCGGCGTGACTGAAGCTTTCTTT. Translating gives CASSLASGGGVTEAFF.

The chain is built from TRBV6-2 or TRBV6-3 and TRBJ2-7; the match to TRBD2 covers 7 bases. Per germline, CDR1 MNHEY and CDR2 SVGEGT. Trimming at V came to 11 bases and at J to 0 bases, leaving 10 bases not matched to a gene. The CDR3 contains 14 residues. CDR3 in amino acids: CAVAGTGGSYEQYF. The CDR3 DNA reads TGTGCCGTAGCGGGCACAGGCGGCTCCTACGAGCAGTACTTC.

This clonotype was seen ten or more times. The chain is built from TRBV14 and TRBJ2-3; D is ambiguous. CDR3 length: 12 residues. Germline CDR1 reads SGHDN; CDR2 reads FVKESK. Trimming removed 6 bases from V and 5 bases from J, with 9 bases in between. In DNA, the CDR3 is TGTGCCAGCAGTCAACAAGGAGATACGCAGTATTTT. Its translation is CASSQQGDTQYF.

This clonotype was counted only a few times. V is TRBV18 and J is TRBJ1-2; no firm D call. Looked up from germline, CDR1 is KGHSH and CDR2 is LQKENI. Trimming left V 3 bases short and J 6 bases short, with 11 bases between. This CDR3 has 13 residues. CDR3 protein: CASSPNSGDGYTF. The CDR3 DNA is TGTGCCAGCTCACCTAACTCCGGGGATGGCTACACCTTC.

This clonotype was found a few times. This chain links TRBV29-1 with TRBJ1-1; D is undetermined. The germline CDR1 and CDR2 sequences are SQVTM and ANQGSEA. Trimming shortened V by 6 bases and J by 4 bases, and 12 bases separated the two germline ends. This CDR3 spans 12 amino acids. This CDR3 reads CSVRGMSTEAFF. The CDR3 nucleotides read TGCAGCGTCCGCGGGATGAGCACTGAAGCTTTCTTT.

Only a few counts were recorded for this clonotype. The chain uses TRBV2 and TRBJ2-7; tentatively, D is TRBD1 (6 bases). Germline CDR1 SNHLY, CDR2 FYNNEI. This CDR3 has 14 residues. Trimming left V 3 bases short and J 1 base short, with 10 bases between. The CDR3 DNA reads as TGTGCCAGCAGTGATTCAGGGGAGTCCTACGAGCAGTACGTC. Its protein product is CASSDSGESYEQYV.